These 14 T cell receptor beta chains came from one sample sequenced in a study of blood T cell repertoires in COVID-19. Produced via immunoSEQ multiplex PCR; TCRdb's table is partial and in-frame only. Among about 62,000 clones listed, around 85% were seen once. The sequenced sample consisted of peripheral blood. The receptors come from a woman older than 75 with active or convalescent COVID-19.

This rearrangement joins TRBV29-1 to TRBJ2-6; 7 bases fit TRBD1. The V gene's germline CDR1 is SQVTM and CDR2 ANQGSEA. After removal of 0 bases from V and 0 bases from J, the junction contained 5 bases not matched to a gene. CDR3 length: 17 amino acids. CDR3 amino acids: CSVEDRDRDSGANVLTF. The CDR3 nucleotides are TGCAGCGTTGAAGATCGCGACAGGGACTCTGGGGCCAACGTCCTGACTTTC. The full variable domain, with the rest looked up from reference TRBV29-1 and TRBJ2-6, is SAVISQKPSRDICQRGTSLTIQCQVDSQVTMMFWYRQQPGQSLTLIATANQGSEATYESGFVIDKFPISRPNLTFSTLTVSNMSPEDSSIYLCSVEDRDRDSGANVLTFGAGSRLTVL.

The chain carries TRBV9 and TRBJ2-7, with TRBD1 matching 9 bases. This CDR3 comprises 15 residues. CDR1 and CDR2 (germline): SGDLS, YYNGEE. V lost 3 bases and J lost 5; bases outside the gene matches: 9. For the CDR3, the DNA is TGTGCCAGCAGCGCCGGACAGGGGCCAAACCACGAGCAGTACTTC. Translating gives CASSAGQGPNHEQYF.

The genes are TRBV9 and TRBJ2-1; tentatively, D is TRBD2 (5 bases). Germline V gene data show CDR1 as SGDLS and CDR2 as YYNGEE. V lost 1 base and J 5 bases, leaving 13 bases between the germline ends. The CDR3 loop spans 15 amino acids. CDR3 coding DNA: TGTGCCAGCAGCGTAAGGAGTCCCGGGGACAATGAGCAGTTCTTC. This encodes CASSVRSPGDNEQFF.

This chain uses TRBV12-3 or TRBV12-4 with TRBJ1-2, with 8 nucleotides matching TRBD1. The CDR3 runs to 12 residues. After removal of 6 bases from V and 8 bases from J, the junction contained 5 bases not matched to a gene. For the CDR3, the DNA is TGTGCCAGCAGAATCGGGACAGGAGGCTACACCTTC. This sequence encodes CASRIGTGGYTF.

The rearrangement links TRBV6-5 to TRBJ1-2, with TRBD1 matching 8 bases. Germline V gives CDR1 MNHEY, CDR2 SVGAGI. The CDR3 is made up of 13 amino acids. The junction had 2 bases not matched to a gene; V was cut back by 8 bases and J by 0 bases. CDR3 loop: CASAQGANYGYTF. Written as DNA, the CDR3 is TGTGCCAGCGCACAGGGGGCTAACTATGGCTACACCTTC.

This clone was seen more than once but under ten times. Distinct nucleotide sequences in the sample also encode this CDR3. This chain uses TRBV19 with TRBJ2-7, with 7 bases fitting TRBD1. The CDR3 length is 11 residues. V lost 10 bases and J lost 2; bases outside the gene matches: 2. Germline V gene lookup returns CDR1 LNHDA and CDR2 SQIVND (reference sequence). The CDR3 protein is CATQGAYEQYF. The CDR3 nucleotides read TGTGCCACGCAGGGGGCCTACGAGCAGTACTTC.

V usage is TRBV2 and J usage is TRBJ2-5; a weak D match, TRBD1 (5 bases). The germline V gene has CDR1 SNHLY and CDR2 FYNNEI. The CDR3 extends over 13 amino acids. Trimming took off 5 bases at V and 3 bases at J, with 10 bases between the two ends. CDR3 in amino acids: CASSRRTKETQYF. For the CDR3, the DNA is TGTGCCAGCAGTCGTAGGACAAAAGAGACCCAGTACTTC.

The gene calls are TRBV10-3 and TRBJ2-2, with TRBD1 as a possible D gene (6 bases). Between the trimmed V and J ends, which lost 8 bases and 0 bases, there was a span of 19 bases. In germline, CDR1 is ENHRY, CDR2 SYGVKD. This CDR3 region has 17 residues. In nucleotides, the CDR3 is TGTGCCATCGGGGGTCCACTCGACAGGCCGAACACCGGGGAGCTGTTTTTT. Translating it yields CAIGGPLDRPNTGELFF.

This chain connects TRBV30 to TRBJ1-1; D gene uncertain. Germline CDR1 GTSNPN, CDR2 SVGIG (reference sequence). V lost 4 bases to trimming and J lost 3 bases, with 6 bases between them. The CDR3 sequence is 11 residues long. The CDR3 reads CAWMRYTEAFF. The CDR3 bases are TGTGCCTGGATGAGGTACACTGAAGCTTTCTTT.

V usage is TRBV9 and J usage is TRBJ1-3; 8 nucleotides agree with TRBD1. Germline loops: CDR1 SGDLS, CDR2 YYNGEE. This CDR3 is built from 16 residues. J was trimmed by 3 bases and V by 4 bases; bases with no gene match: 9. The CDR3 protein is CASSRRDRTIGNTIYF. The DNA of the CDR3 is TGTGCCAGCAGCAGGCGGGACAGGACAATTGGAAACACCATATATTTT.

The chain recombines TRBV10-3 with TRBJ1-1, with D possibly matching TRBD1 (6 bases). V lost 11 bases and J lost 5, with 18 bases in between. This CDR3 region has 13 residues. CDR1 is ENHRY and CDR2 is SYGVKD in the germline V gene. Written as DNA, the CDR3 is TGTGCCTCATCCGTTCGGGGGGCAACTGAAGCTTTCTTT. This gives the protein CASSVRGATEAFF.

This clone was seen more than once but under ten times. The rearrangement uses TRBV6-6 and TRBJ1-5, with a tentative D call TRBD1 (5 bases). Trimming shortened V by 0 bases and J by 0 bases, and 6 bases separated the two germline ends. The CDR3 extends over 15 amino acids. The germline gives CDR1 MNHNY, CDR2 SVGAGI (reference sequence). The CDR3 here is CASSYSGGSNQPQHF. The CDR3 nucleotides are TGTGCCAGCAGTTACTCGGGGGGTAGCAATCAGCCCCAGCATTTT.

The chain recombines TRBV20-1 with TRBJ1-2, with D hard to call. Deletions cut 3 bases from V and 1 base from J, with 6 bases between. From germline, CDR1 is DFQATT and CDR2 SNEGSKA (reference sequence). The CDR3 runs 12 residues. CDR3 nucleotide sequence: TGCAGTGCTAGTCCCCGTAACTATGGCTACACCTTC. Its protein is CSASPRNYGYTF.

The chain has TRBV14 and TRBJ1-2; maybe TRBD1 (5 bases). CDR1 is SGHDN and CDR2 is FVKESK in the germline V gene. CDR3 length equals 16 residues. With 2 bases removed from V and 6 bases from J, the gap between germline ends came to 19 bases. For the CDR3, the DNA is TGTGCCAGCAGCCAACTCCCACCGGGACTCCCCGATGGCTACACCTTC. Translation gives CASSQLPPGLPDGYTF.